This record covers a single T cell receptor (beta chain). Its antigen is not identified. The sample is drawn from a study of graft-versus-host responses after intestinal transplantation. Study details: Anti-thymocyte globulin served as induction for all recipients, who then took tacrolimus and steroids for about three years.

Clones were read by immunoSEQ multiplex PCR, and TCRdb kept only the in-frame ones, dropping some. Of more than 85,000 clones listed, over 85% are singletons. General study findings and limits: Detection of GvH clones occurred in recipient marrow, and some had their first appearance in ileum or blood. With peak circulating GvH clone levels came an association with early post-transplant HvG declines.

The material sequenced was unstimulated CD8+ T cells sorted from spleen or lymph node cells, taken before intestinal transplant. The TCR sequence derives from a human donor who received an intestinal transplant.

CDR3 bases: TGTGCCAGTAGTCCGGGACAGAGACTGGACACTGAAGCTTTCTTT. Its protein product is CASSPGQRLDTEAFF. This sequence joins TRBV19 and TRBJ1-1; TRBD1 matches at 7 bases. CDR3 length: 15 residues. Germline V gene sequence: CDR1 LNHDA, CDR2 SQIVND (reference sequence). Losses at the gene ends were 5 bases for V and 3 bases for J; bases not matched to a gene: 9.